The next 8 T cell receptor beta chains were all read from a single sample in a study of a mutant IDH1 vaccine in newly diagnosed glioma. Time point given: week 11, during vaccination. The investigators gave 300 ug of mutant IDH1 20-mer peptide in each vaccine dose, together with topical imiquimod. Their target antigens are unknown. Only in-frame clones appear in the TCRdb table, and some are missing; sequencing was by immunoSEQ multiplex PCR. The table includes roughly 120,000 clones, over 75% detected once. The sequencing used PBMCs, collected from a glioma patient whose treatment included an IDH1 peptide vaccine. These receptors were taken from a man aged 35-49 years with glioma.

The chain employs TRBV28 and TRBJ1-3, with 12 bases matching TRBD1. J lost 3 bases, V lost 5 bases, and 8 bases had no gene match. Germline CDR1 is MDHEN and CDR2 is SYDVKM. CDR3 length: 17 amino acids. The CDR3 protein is CASSPSGQGAFGNTIYF. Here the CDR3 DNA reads TGTGCCAGCAGTCCCTCGGGACAGGGGGCCTTTGGAAACACCATATATTTT. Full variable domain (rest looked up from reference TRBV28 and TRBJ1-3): DVKVTQSSRYLVKRTGEKVFLECVQDMDHENMFWYRQDPGLGLRLIYFSYDVKMKEKGDIPEGYSVSREKKERFSLILESASTNQTSMYLCASSPSGQGAFGNTIYFGEGSWLTVV.

This chain's CDR3 is CASSTSEHSYEQYF. As DNA, the CDR3 is TGTGCCAGCAGCACTAGCGAGCACTCCTACGAGCAGTACTTC. The chain couples TRBV6-6 to TRBJ2-7; 7 bases match TRBD2. The V gene's germline CDR1 is MNHNY and CDR2 SVGAGI (reference sequence). This CDR3 comprises 14 residues. V shed 6 bases, J shed 0 bases, and the junction held 5 bases outside the gene matches.

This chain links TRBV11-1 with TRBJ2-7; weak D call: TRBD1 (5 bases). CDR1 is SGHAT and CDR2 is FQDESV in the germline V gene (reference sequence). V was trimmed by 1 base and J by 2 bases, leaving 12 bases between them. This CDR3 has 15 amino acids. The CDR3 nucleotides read TGTGCCAGCAGCTTAGACCGGACATCTGCCTACGAGCAGTACTTC. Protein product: CASSLDRTSAYEQYF. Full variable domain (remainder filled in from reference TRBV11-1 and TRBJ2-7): EAEVAQSPRYKITEKSQAVAFWCDPISGHATLYWYRQILGQGPELLVQFQDESVVDDSQLPKDRFSAERLKGVDSTLKIQPAELGDSAMYLCASSLDRTSAYEQYFGPGTRLTVT.

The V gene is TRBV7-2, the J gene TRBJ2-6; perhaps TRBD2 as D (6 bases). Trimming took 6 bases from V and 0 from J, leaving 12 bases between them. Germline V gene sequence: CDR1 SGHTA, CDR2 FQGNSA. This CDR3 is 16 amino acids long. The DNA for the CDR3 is TGTGCCAGCAGTTCCCAGGGACTCTCTGGGGCCAACGTCCTGACTTTC. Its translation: CASSSQGLSGANVLTF.

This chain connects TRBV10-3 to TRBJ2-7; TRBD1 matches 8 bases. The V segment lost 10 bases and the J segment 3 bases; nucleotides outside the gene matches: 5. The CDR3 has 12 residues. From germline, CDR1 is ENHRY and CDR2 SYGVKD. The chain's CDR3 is CATGTGIYEQYF. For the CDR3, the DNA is TGTGCCACCGGGACAGGAATCTACGAGCAGTACTTC.

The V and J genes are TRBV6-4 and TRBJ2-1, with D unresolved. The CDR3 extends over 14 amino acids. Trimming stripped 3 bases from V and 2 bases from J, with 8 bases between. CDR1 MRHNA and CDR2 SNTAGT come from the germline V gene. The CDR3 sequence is CASSESGTYNEQFF. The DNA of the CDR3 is TGTGCCAGCAGTGAGAGTGGCACCTACAATGAGCAGTTCTTC.

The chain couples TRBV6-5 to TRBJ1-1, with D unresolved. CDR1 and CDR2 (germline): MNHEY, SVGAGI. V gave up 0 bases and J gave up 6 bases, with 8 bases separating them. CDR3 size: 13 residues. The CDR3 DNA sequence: TGTGCCAGCAGTTACTCTGCGGGCCCTGAAGCTTTCTTT. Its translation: CASSYSAGPEAFF.

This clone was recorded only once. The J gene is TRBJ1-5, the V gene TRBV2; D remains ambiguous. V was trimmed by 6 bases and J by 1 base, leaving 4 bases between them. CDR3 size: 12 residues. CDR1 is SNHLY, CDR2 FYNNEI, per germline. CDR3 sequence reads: CASSQSNQPQHF. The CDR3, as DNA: TGTGCCAGCAGCCAGAGCAATCAGCCCCAGCATTTT.